This record looks at one T cell receptor beta chain sequence and its context. Germline loops: CDR1 SEHNR, CDR2 FQNEAQ (reference sequence). Trimming took 1 base from V and 3 from J, leaving 19 bases between them. This CDR3 has 18 residues. The data belong to a study of radiotherapy plus CTLA-4 blockade in lung cancer. This table comes from immunoSEQ multiplex PCR, and its TCRdb copy is limited to in-frame clones, with some not included. The table lists roughly 54,000 clones, 65% to 80% of them singletons, with under 3.5% in the top ten. The chain employs TRBV7-9 and TRBJ1-5, with a tentative D call TRBD1 (6 bases). The source is a human donor with non-small cell lung cancer who had a partial response to radiotherapy plus ipilimumab. This specimen consisted of peripheral blood, obtained from a patient treated with radiotherapy plus ipilimumab. The CDR3 reads CASSLGRGMQLYNQPQHF. The CDR3 DNA follows: TGTGCCAGCAGCTTAGGCAGGGGAATGCAATTATACAATCAGCCCCAGCATTTT.